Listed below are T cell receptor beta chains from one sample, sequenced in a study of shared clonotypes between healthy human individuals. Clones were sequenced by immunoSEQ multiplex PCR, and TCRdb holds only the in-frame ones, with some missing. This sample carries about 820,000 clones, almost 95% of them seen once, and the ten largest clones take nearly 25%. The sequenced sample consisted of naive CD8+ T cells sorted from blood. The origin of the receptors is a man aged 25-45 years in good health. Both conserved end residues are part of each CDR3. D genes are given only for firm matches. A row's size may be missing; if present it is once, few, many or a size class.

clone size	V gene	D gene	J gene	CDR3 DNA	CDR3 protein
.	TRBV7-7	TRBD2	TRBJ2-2	TGTGCCAGCACCGGGGGGTCGGCCGGGGAGCTGTTTTTT	CASTGGSAGELFF
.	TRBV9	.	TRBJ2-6	TGTGCCAGCAAGGCGGGGGCCAACGTCCTGACTTTC	CASKAGANVLTF
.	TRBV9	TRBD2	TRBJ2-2	TGTGCCAGCAGCCCGAGCGGGAGGGGGACCGGGGAGCTGTTTTTT	CASSPSGRGTGELFF
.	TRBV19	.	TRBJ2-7	TGTGCCAGTAGTATTAGTAGGATCAACGAGCAGTACTTC	CASSISRINEQYF
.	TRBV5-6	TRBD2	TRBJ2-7	TGTGCCAGCAGCTTAGGACTAGCGGTATACGAGCAGTACTTC	CASSLGLAVYEQYF
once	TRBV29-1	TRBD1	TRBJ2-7	TGCAGCGTAGACAGGGGCTACGAGCAGTACTTC	CSVDRGYEQYF
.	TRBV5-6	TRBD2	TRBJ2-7	TGTGCCAGCAGCTTGGGCGGGAGGGCCAACGAGCAGTACTTC	CASSLGGRANEQYF
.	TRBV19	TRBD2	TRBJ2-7	TGTGCCAGTAGCCCTATGGCAACTAGCGAGACCTACGAGCAGTACTTC	CASSPMATSETYEQYF
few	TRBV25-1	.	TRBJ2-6	TGTGCCAGCAGTCCGGGGGCTGGGGCCAACGTCCTGACTTTC	CASSPGAGANVLTF
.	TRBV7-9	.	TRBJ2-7	TGTGCCAGCAGCTTGGCAGGCATCTCCTACGAGCAGTACTTC	CASSLAGISYEQYF
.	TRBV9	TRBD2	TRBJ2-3	TGTGCCAGCAGCGTAGCGGCTAGCGGGACCACAGATACGCAGTATTTT	CASSVAASGTTDTQYF
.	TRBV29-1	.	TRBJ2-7	TGCAGCGTCGGGGACCTAAGGGCCCCCTACGAGCAGTACTTC	CSVGDLRAPYEQYF
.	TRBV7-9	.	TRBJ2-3	TGTGCCAGCAGCCCTCAGAACACAGATACGCAGTATTTT	CASSPQNTDTQYF
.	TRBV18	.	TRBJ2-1	TGTGCCAGCTCGGCTGGCAATGAGCAGTTCTTC	CASSAGNEQFF
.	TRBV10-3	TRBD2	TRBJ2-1	TGTGCCATCAGTGAGTCAAGCGGGAGGGCCTCGGCCTACAATGAGCAGTTCTTC	CAISESSGRASAYNEQFF
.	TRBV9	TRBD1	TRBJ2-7	TGTGCCAGCAGCGGCCGGGACAGGGGACCAGAGCAGTACTTC	CASSGRDRGPEQYF
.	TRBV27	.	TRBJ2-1	TGTGCCAGCAGTTTAAACTCGTACAATGAGCAGTTCTTC	CASSLNSYNEQFF
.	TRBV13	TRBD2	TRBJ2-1	TGTGCCAGCAGCTTAACTAGCGGGGAAAGCTCCTACAATGAGCAGTTCTTC	CASSLTSGESSYNEQFF
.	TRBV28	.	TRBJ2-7	TGTGCCAGCAGGGACCCCTCCTACGAGCAGTACTTC	CASRDPSYEQYF
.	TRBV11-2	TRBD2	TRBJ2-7	TGTGCCAGCAGCTTAGACTCGCTAGCGGGAAAACCCTACGAGCAGTACTTC	CASSLDSLAGKPYEQYF
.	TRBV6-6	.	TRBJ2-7	TGTGCCAGCAGTTATAACAGAGCCTACGAGCAGTACTTC	CASSYNRAYEQYF
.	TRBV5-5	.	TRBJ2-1	TGTGCCAGCAGCTTAAGATTAGGATATGAGCAGTTCTTC	CASSLRLGYEQFF
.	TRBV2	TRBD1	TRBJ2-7	TGTGCCAGCATGGACAGGCCTTACGAGCAGTACTTC	CASMDRPYEQYF
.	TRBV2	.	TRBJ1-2	TGTGCCAGCAGTAGGTCGACAGCTTATGGCTACACCTTC	CASSRSTAYGYTF
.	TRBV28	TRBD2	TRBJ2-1	TGTGCCAGCAGCCCCTCCGGGACTAGCGGGAGGTCGGCCTACAATGAGCAGTTCTTC	CASSPSGTSGRSAYNEQFF
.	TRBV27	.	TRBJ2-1	TGTGCCAGCAGTCCGGGGGCAGGGACAGTAGACAATGAGCAGTTCTTC	CASSPGAGTVDNEQFF
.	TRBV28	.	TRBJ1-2	TGTGCCAGCAGTACCCTACAAGGCGCCGACTATGGCTACACCTTC	CASSTLQGADYGYTF
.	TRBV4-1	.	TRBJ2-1	TGCGCCAGCAGCATGGAAGGGGGGCCCTACAATGAGCAGTTCTTC	CASSMEGGPYNEQFF
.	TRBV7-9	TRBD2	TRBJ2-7	TGTGCCAGCAGCGGAAGACTAGCGGGATCCTACGAGCAGTACTTC	CASSGRLAGSYEQYF
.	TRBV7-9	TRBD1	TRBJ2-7	TGTGCCAGCAGCTCTGAACATTCCGGGACAGGGGGGCGATTCGAGCAGTACTTC	CASSSEHSGTGGRFEQYF
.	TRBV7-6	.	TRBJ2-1	TGTGCCAGCAGCCCCAATGGGGCTTCTCAGTTCTTC	CASSPNGASQFF
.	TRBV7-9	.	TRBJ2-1	TGTGCCAGCAGCTCCTGGAGGGAACTGCTCGACAATGAGCAGTTCTTC	CASSSWRELLDNEQFF
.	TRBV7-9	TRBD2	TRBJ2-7	TGTGCCAGCGGAACGACGGGGACTAGCGGATCACTGTCCTACGAGCAGTACTTC	CASGTTGTSGSLSYEQYF
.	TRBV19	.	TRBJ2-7	TGTGCCAGTAGTGCTGGGTCCTCCTACGAGCAGTACTTC	CASSAGSSYEQYF
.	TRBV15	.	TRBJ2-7	TGTGCCACCGGGGACATCGCCTACGAGCAGTACTTC	CATGDIAYEQYF
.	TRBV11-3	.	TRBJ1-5	TGTGCCAGCAGCCCCCACAGGGTAACTCAGCCCCAGCATTTT	CASSPHRVTQPQHF
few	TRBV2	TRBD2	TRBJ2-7	TGTGCCAGCAGGAGGCGGGAGGGCCGGGAGCAGTACTTC	CASRRREGREQYF
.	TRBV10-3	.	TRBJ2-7	TGTGCCATCAGTGACAGCTCCTACGAGCAGTACTTC	CAISDSSYEQYF
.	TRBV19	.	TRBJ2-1	TGTGCCAGTAGTATAAGTGTGTGGAACGGGGTACCTGAGCAGTTCTTC	CASSISVWNGVPEQFF
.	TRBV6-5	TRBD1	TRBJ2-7	TGTGCCAGCAGCCCGGGACAGAACTCCTACGAGCAGTACTTC	CASSPGQNSYEQYF
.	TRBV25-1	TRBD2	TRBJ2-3	TGTGCCAGCAGTGACGAGCCAGCGGGAGGGCCTGGAGATACGCAGTATTTT	CASSDEPAGGPGDTQYF
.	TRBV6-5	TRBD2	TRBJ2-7	TGTGCCAGCAGTTACTCGACTAGCGGGAACTACGAGCAGTACTTC	CASSYSTSGNYEQYF
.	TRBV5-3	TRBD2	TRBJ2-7	TGTGCCAGAAGCGACAGGACTAGCGGGAGGGCTATGGGATACGAGCAGTACTTC	CARSDRTSGRAMGYEQYF
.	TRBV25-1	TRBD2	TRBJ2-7	TGTGCCAGCAGTGACTCTAGCGGGTTCGGTGAGCAGTACTTC	CASSDSSGFGEQYF
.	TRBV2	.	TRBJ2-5	TGTGCCAGCAAGGGGCAGGGCAACGGAGAGACCCAGTACTTC	CASKGQGNGETQYF
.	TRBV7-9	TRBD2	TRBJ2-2	TGTGCCAGCAGCTTAGGACTAGCGGGGATCGGGGAGCTGTTTTTT	CASSLGLAGIGELFF
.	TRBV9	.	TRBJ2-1	TGTGCCAGCAGCTCCCCAAGAGGGGGACTGCGTTTGGGGCAGTTCTTC	CASSSPRGGLRLGQFF
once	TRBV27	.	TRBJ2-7	TGTGCCAGCAGTTTATACTCACTTCCCTACGAGCAGTACTTC	CASSLYSLPYEQYF
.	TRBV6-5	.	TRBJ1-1	TGTGCCAGCAGAATTAACGGGCAGGGGCACACTGAAGCTTTCTTT	CASRINGQGHTEAFF
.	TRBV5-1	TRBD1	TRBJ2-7	TGCGCCAGCAGCCCACTCCGGGACAGGGGAGAGTACGAGCAGTACTTC	CASSPLRDRGEYEQYF
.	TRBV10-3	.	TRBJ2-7	TGTGCCATCAGTGAAACCGGATCCTACGAGCAGTACTTC	CAISETGSYEQYF
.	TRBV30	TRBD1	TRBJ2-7	TGTGCCTGGGTTAGGGGGCGGGACGAGCAGTACTTC	CAWVRGRDEQYF
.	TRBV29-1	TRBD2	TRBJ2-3	TGCAGCGTTTCGGCTAGCGGAATCACAGATACGCAGTATTTT	CSVSASGITDTQYF
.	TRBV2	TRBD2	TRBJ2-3	TGTGCCAGCAGTGCGGGACTAGCGGGTCCCTACACAGATACGCAGTATTTT	CASSAGLAGPYTDTQYF
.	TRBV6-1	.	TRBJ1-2	TGTGCCAGCAGTGAAGAATTGGAGACAGGAACCTTTAACTATGGCTACACCTTC	CASSEELETGTFNYGYTF
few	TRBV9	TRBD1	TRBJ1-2	TGTGCCAGCAGCGTAGGAGGGGGCGACTATGGCTACACCTTC	CASSVGGGDYGYTF